This T cell receptor beta chain emerged from a study of blood T cell repertoires in COVID-19. The CDR3 is 15 amino acids. V lost 5 bases and J 5 bases, leaving 18 bases between the germline ends. Germline assignment: CDR1 LNHDA and CDR2 SQIVND (reference sequence). Per the authors' pipeline: Reference gene primer amplification yielded estimated nucleated cell counts. TCRdb keeps only in-frame clones here, not all; method: immunoSEQ multiplex PCR. The V and J calls and clone size come from that table; D and trimming were worked out from the DNA. The sample contains 30,000 to 35,000 clones, around 85% of which appear only once.

The chain employs TRBV19 and TRBJ1-1; a possible D gene is TRBD1 (5 bases). The sequence was collected from a human donor with acute or convalescent COVID-19. The donor label of this sample is uncertain. The sample consisted of peripheral blood. CDR3 in DNA: TGTGCCAGTAGTGCGGGGGTATTTAGTGGGACTGAAGCTTTCTTT. Amino acid sequence: CASSAGVFSGTEAFF.